These T cell receptor beta chains were read from a single sample in a study of cytomegalovirus exposure and HLA in healthy donors. TCRdb's table, derived via immunoSEQ multiplex PCR, lists solely in-frame clones and lacks some. This sample has around 170,000 clones, with approximately 78% found just once. Sequencing was carried out using PBMCs. These receptors were taken from a woman younger than 30 in good health and CMV-seronegative. Both conserved end residues are part of each CDR3. The order of the fields is J gene, V gene, clone size, D gene, CDR3 DNA, CDR3 protein. A D gene is named only where the DNA matches it firmly. Part of the rows lack a size; the others show once, few, many or a class for expanded clones.

j_call: TRBJ1-5; v_call: TRBV2; clone_size: NA; d_call: TRBD1; cdr3_nt: TGTGCCAGCAACCAGCTGGCGACAGGGGCAGGTCAGCCCCAGCATTTT; cdr3_aa: CASNQLATGAGQPQHF
j_call: TRBJ2-2; v_call: TRBV4-1; clone_size: once; d_call: NA; cdr3_nt: TGCGCCAGCAGCCAACTCGAAAGGGGTACGAACACCGGGGAGCTGTTTTTT; cdr3_aa: CASSQLERGTNTGELFF
j_call: TRBJ2-3; v_call: TRBV18; clone_size: NA; d_call: TRBD1; cdr3_nt: TGTGCCAGCTCGGATGGGACAGGCACAGATACGCAGTATTTT; cdr3_aa: CASSDGTGTDTQYF
j_call: TRBJ2-3; v_call: TRBV5-1; clone_size: NA; d_call: NA; cdr3_nt: TGCGCCAGCAGCTTGATTGGGGGGGCCAACACAGATACGCAGTATTTT; cdr3_aa: CASSLIGGANTDTQYF
j_call: TRBJ2-1; v_call: TRBV19; clone_size: NA; d_call: TRBD2; cdr3_nt: TGTGCCAGTAGTTCGGGACTAGCGTACCACAATGAGCAGTTCTTC; cdr3_aa: CASSSGLAYHNEQFF
j_call: TRBJ2-2; v_call: TRBV10-3; clone_size: NA; d_call: NA; cdr3_nt: TGTGCCACCCGAACTGGGGGCCAGAACACCGGGGAGCTGTTTTTT; cdr3_aa: CATRTGGQNTGELFF
j_call: TRBJ2-2; v_call: TRBV6-4; clone_size: NA; d_call: NA; cdr3_nt: TGTGCCAGCAGTGTCGGGCAGGGGACGAGCACCGGGGAGCTGTTTTTT; cdr3_aa: CASSVGQGTSTGELFF
j_call: TRBJ2-7; v_call: TRBV6-4; clone_size: NA; d_call: TRBD1; cdr3_nt: TGTGCCAGCAGTCGGGACAGGGGGAACTACGAGCAGTACTTC; cdr3_aa: CASSRDRGNYEQYF
j_call: TRBJ2-2; v_call: TRBV6-5; clone_size: NA; d_call: TRBD1; cdr3_nt: TGTGCCAGCAGTTACCAGGGGGCGGGCACCGGGGAGCTGTTTTTT; cdr3_aa: CASSYQGAGTGELFF
j_call: TRBJ2-3; v_call: TRBV7-3; clone_size: NA; d_call: NA; cdr3_nt: TGTGCCAGCAGCTTAACAGGACGAGGCGGGAGCACAGATACGCAGTATTTT; cdr3_aa: CASSLTGRGGSTDTQYF
j_call: TRBJ2-7; v_call: TRBV28; clone_size: NA; d_call: TRBD2; cdr3_nt: TGTGCCAGCAAAAGGACTAGCGGGAAGTCCTACGAGCAGTACTTC; cdr3_aa: CASKRTSGKSYEQYF
j_call: TRBJ2-7; v_call: TRBV19; clone_size: NA; d_call: TRBD1; cdr3_nt: TGTGCCAGTAGTATAAGGGACCGACAGGGCGGGCAGTACTTC; cdr3_aa: CASSIRDRQGGQYF
j_call: TRBJ2-1; v_call: TRBV15; clone_size: NA; d_call: TRBD1; cdr3_nt: TGTGCCACCAGCTCGGACAGGGTTTCCTACAATGAGCAGTTCTTC; cdr3_aa: CATSSDRVSYNEQFF
j_call: TRBJ1-5; v_call: TRBV18; clone_size: NA; d_call: NA; cdr3_nt: TGTGCCAGCTCACAGTACCAGGTCTATAGCAATCAGCCCCAGCATTTT; cdr3_aa: CASSQYQVYSNQPQHF
j_call: TRBJ1-5; v_call: TRBV7-8; clone_size: NA; d_call: TRBD1; cdr3_nt: TGTGCCAGCAGCTCGACAACGATCGGGACAGGGTGGGGGAGTGGCAATCAGCCCCAGCATTTT; cdr3_aa: CASSSTTIGTGWGSGNQPQHF
j_call: TRBJ1-2; v_call: TRBV13; clone_size: NA; d_call: TRBD1; cdr3_nt: TGTGCCAGCAGCGAAGGGGGCCTTTTGAGACTCAACTATGGCTACACCTTC; cdr3_aa: CASSEGGLLRLNYGYTF
j_call: TRBJ2-2; v_call: TRBV29-1; clone_size: NA; d_call: NA; cdr3_nt: TGCAGCGTTGAAGGCCCGGGAACCGGGGAGCTGTTTTTT; cdr3_aa: CSVEGPGTGELFF
j_call: TRBJ2-7; v_call: TRBV25-1; clone_size: NA; d_call: NA; cdr3_nt: TGTGCCAGCAGTGAATATAGTTACGAGCAGTACTTC; cdr3_aa: CASSEYSYEQYF
j_call: TRBJ2-1; v_call: TRBV10-2; clone_size: NA; d_call: TRBD2; cdr3_nt: TGCGCCAGCAGTCGCCCGACTAGCGGGGGCGGGGATGAGCAGTTCTTC; cdr3_aa: CASSRPTSGGGDEQFF
j_call: TRBJ2-3; v_call: TRBV10-3; clone_size: NA; d_call: TRBD2; cdr3_nt: TGTGCCATCAGTGGGAAAGCGGGAGGGCCAACAGATACGCAGTATTTT; cdr3_aa: CAISGKAGGPTDTQYF
j_call: TRBJ1-2; v_call: TRBV10-3; clone_size: once; d_call: NA; cdr3_nt: TGTGCCAAATCGACAGGCCCTAACTATGGCTACACCTTC; cdr3_aa: CAKSTGPNYGYTF
j_call: TRBJ2-3; v_call: TRBV28; clone_size: NA; d_call: TRBD2; cdr3_nt: TGTGCCAGCAGTACTCGAACACAGCGGGAGGGCCCAGATACGCAGTATTTT; cdr3_aa: CASSTRTQREGPDTQYF
j_call: TRBJ1-1; v_call: TRBV6-5; clone_size: NA; d_call: TRBD1; cdr3_nt: TGTGCCAGCAGTCCAGGGACAGGGACGAACACTGAAGCTTTCTTT; cdr3_aa: CASSPGTGTNTEAFF
j_call: TRBJ1-2; v_call: TRBV5-8; clone_size: NA; d_call: NA; cdr3_nt: TGTGCCAGCAGCTTGGTAGCAGGGTATGGCTACACCTTC; cdr3_aa: CASSLVAGYGYTF
j_call: TRBJ1-2; v_call: TRBV27; clone_size: NA; d_call: TRBD1; cdr3_nt: TGTGCCAGCAGTTTCATTAGGACAGGGGCCGACTACACCTTC; cdr3_aa: CASSFIRTGADYTF
j_call: TRBJ2-7; v_call: TRBV6-1; clone_size: NA; d_call: TRBD1; cdr3_nt: TGTGCCAGCAGTGACCCCGGGACAGTCTCCTACGAGCAGTACTTC; cdr3_aa: CASSDPGTVSYEQYF
j_call: TRBJ2-2; v_call: TRBV6-1; clone_size: NA; d_call: NA; cdr3_nt: TGTGCCAGCAACCCGGGACACACCAACACCGGGGAGCTGTTTTTT; cdr3_aa: CASNPGHTNTGELFF
j_call: TRBJ2-3; v_call: TRBV19; clone_size: NA; d_call: TRBD1; cdr3_nt: TGTGCCAGTAGTTACGGGACAGCACTCACAGATACGCAGTATTTT; cdr3_aa: CASSYGTALTDTQYF
j_call: TRBJ2-7; v_call: TRBV7-6; clone_size: NA; d_call: NA; cdr3_nt: TGTGCCAGCAGCTCGCAGGGTGACTCCTACGAGCAGTACTTC; cdr3_aa: CASSSQGDSYEQYF
j_call: TRBJ1-4; v_call: TRBV19; clone_size: NA; d_call: NA; cdr3_nt: TGTGCCAGTAGTGCCGGAGGAAAATCAACTAATGAAAAACTGTTTTTT; cdr3_aa: CASSAGGKSTNEKLFF
j_call: TRBJ2-3; v_call: TRBV11-3; clone_size: few; d_call: TRBD1; cdr3_nt: TGTGCCAGAAAGCGATCAGGGGGCCCGTCGGATACGCAGTATTTT; cdr3_aa: CARKRSGGPSDTQYF
j_call: TRBJ2-1; v_call: TRBV5-1; clone_size: few; d_call: TRBD1; cdr3_nt: TGCGCCAGCAGCTCAGGGGGTGAGCAGTTCTTC; cdr3_aa: CASSSGGEQFF
j_call: TRBJ2-5; v_call: TRBV6-5; clone_size: NA; d_call: NA; cdr3_nt: TGTGCCAGCAGTTTTGATGCCAATGAGGAGACCCAGTACTTC; cdr3_aa: CASSFDANEETQYF
j_call: TRBJ2-1; v_call: TRBV7-3; clone_size: NA; d_call: NA; cdr3_nt: TGTGCCAGCAGCGGGGGGAGTTCAGGGGGTGAGCAGTTCTTC; cdr3_aa: CASSGGSSGGEQFF
j_call: TRBJ2-7; v_call: TRBV11-3; clone_size: NA; d_call: NA; cdr3_nt: TGTGCCAGCAGCTTAGGGACAGCGTCCTCCCTAGACGAGCAGTACTTC; cdr3_aa: CASSLGTASSLDEQYF
j_call: TRBJ1-2; v_call: TRBV2; clone_size: few; d_call: NA; cdr3_nt: TGTGCCAGCAGTGAAGGTCCCGGGGATCGTGGCTACACCTTC; cdr3_aa: CASSEGPGDRGYTF
j_call: TRBJ2-2; v_call: TRBV27; clone_size: NA; d_call: NA; cdr3_nt: TGTGCCAGCAGCTTACATACGGGAGCCAGGGAGCTGTTTTTT; cdr3_aa: CASSLHTGARELFF
j_call: TRBJ2-7; v_call: TRBV5-1; clone_size: NA; d_call: TRBD2; cdr3_nt: TGCGCCAGCAGCCCATCGGCGGGAGGACACTACGAGCAGTACTTC; cdr3_aa: CASSPSAGGHYEQYF
j_call: TRBJ1-2; v_call: TRBV7-8; clone_size: few; d_call: NA; cdr3_nt: TGTGCCAGCAGCCAGCAGGGTTTGTATGGCTACACCTTC; cdr3_aa: CASSQQGLYGYTF
j_call: TRBJ2-7; v_call: TRBV19; clone_size: few; d_call: NA; cdr3_nt: TGTGCCAGTAGTACTCGGGACCGGGGGACCCACGAGCAGTACTTC; cdr3_aa: CASSTRDRGTHEQYF
j_call: TRBJ1-1; v_call: TRBV19; clone_size: NA; d_call: NA; cdr3_nt: TGTGCCAGTAGGTCGCCCGTCCTACCTGAAGCTTTCTTT; cdr3_aa: CASRSPVLPEAFF